This T cell receptor (beta chain) is drawn from a study of blood T cell repertoires in COVID-19. Germline V gives CDR1 WSHSY, CDR2 SAAADI. Trimming shortened V by 7 bases and J by 3 bases, and 16 bases separated the two germline ends. The CDR3 totals 15 residues. This clone was seen a few times. TCRdb keeps only in-frame clones here, not all; method: immunoSEQ multiplex PCR. This sample has around 150,000 clones, with approximately 80% found just once. The chain recombines TRBV10-2 with TRBJ2-1; tentative D call: TRBD2 (7 bases). Sequencing used peripheral blood. This TCR was sampled from a woman of 80 years or more with active or convalescent COVID-19. DNA of the CDR3: TGCGCCAGCACCGAGGGGGGGGGTGGCTACAATGAGCAGTTCTTC. Its protein is CASTEGGGGYNEQFF.